This T cell receptor beta chain was sequenced in a study of spatial heterogeneity in lung cancer. Study-level background: Detection consistently yielded more beta chains than alpha chains. Study results and caveats: At resection, ubiquitous expanded tumor TCRs appeared in blood more than at follow-up.

At least ten counts were recorded for this clonotype. Antigen specificity is unknown. MiXCR, applied by TCRdb to the 5' RACE reads, yields one record per CDR3 protein. This sample has around 41,000 distinct CDR3 sequences, with approximately 6.2% found just once. Time point given: sample taken at primary tumor resection. Unsorted whole RNA samples from tumor, nontumor lung or frozen PBMC were sequenced. The CDR3 consists of 12 residues. The V end lost 6 bases, the J end lost 6 bases, and 15 bases lay between the germline ends. Germline V gives CDR1 DFQATT, CDR2 SNEGSKA (reference sequence). The sample consisted of PBMCs, taken at surgery. This sequence was found in a female donor with early-stage non-small cell lung cancer. V gene TRBV20-1 combines with J gene TRBJ2-7; D perhaps matches TRBD1 (5 bases). In DNA form, the CDR3 reads TGCAGTGCCATAAGGGCAGGGTCCGAGCAGTACTTC. Its protein product is CSAIRAGSEQYF.